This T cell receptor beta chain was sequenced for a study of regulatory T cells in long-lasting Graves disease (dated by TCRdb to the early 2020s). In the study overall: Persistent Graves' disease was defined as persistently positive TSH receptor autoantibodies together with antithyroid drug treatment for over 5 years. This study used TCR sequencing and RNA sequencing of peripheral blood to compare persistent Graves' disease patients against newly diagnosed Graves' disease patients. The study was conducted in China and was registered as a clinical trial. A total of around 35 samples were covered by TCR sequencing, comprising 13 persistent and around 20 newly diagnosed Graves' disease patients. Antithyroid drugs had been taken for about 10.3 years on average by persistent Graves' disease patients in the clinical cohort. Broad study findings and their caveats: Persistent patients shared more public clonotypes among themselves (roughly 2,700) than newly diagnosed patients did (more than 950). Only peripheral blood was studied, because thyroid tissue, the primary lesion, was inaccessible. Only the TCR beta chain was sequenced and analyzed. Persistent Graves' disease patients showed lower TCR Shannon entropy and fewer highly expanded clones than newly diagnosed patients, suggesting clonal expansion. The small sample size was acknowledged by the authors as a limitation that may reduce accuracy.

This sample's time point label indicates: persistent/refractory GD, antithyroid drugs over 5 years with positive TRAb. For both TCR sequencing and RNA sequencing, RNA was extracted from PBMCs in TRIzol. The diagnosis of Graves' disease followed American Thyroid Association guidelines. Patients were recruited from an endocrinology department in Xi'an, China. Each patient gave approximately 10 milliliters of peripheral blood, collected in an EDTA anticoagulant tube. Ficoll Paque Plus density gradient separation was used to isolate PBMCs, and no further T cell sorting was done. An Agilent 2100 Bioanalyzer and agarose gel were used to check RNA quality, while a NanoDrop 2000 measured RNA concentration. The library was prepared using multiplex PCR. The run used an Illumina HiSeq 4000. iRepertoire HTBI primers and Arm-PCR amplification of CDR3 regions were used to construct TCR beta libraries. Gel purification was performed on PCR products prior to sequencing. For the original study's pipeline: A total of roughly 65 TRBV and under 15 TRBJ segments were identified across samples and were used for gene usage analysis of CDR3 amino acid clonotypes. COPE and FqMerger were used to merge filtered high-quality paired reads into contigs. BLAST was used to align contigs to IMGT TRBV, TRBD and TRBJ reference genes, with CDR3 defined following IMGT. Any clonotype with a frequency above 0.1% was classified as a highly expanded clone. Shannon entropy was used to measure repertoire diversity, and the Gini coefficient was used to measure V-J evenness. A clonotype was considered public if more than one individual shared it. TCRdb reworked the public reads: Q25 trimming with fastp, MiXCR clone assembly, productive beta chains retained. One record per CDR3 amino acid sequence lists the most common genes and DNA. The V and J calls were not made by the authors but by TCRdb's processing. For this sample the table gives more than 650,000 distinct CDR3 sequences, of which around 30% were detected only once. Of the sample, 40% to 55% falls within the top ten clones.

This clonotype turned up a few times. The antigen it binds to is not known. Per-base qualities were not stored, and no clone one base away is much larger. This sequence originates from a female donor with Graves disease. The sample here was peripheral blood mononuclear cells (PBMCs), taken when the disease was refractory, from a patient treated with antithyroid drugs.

The nucleotide sequence is given as TGTGCCAGCACCCACGCTAGCAATCAGCCCCAGCATTTT. Translated, this gives CASTHASNQPQHF. This receptor chain uses TRBV6-1 and TRBJ1-5; the D gene is unclear. The CDR3 numbers 13 residues from cysteine through phenylalanine. Solely the CDR3 DNA is kept, with 39 bases framed from the first base. According to the germline V gene, CDR1 reads MNHNS and CDR2 reads SASEGT. V gives up 7 bases and J gives up 0 bases, and the segment between their germline ends measures 7 bases.